This passage covers 11 T cell receptor beta chains from one sample sequenced in a study of breast tumors, draining lymph nodes, adjacent tissues (dated by TCRdb to 2016 to 2017). The library was produced with multiplex PCR. Sequencing instrument: Illumina HiSeq 2000. The public sequencing data were trimmed at Q25 with fastp and processed into clonotypes with MiXCR by TCRdb, which kept only in-frame beta chains. A single entry per CDR3 protein holds the most common genes and DNA from its merged rows. This sample holds 15,000 to 20,000 distinct CDR3 sequences; 45% were observed only once. Together, the top ten hold 10% to 15% of the sample. The sequenced material came from tumor-adjacent breast tissue. These receptors were taken from a female donor with breast cancer. Some clones in this sample may be carry-over from other donors' samples.

A few counts support this clonotype. The chain couples TRBV7-9 to TRBJ2-3, with unresolved D. The V and J ends lost 4 bases and 1 base respectively, with 9 bases between them. Germline V gene sequence: CDR1 SEHNR, CDR2 FQNEAQ (reference sequence). The CDR3 is made up of 14 amino acids. CDR3 sequence (DNA): TGTGCCAGCAGCTCCCGACAACGCACAGATACGCAGTATTTT. Translated, it gives CASSSRQRTDTQYF.

In this sample, this clonotype turned up many times. This sequence joins TRBV12-3 or TRBV12-4 and TRBJ2-5; 9 bases are shared with TRBD2. The CDR3 has 15 residues. V dropped 2 bases and J dropped 2; count of bases not matched to a gene: 3. The CDR3 region is CASSLRLAGQETQYF. CDR3 sequence (DNA): TGTGCCAGCAGTTTAAGGCTAGCGGGACAAGAGACCCAGTACTTC.

This clonotype is termed medium-sized (0.01 to 0.1%). V and J are TRBV7-9 and TRBJ1-6; 8 bases are shared with TRBD1. V was clipped by 5 bases and J by 13 bases; unmatched bases: 4. CDR1 is SEHNR and CDR2 is FQNEAQ in the germline V gene (reference sequence). The CDR3 covers 12 residues. CDR3 amino acids: CASSMTGEPLHF. CDR3 sequence (DNA): TGTGCCAGCAGCATGACAGGGGAGCCCCTCCACTTT. The full variable domain, in which reference TRBV7-9 and TRBJ1-6 provide the parts outside the CDR3, is DTGVSQNPRHKITKRGQNVTFRCDPISEHNRLYWYRQTLGQGPEFLTYFQNEAQLEKSRLLSDRFSAERPKGSFSTLEIQRTEQGDSAMYLCASSMTGEPLHFGNGTRLTVT.

Judged by abundance, this clonotype is medium-sized. V is TRBV19 and J is TRBJ2-7; 8 positions match TRBD2. CDR1 is LNHDA and CDR2 is SQIVND in the germline V gene (reference sequence). This CDR3 is built from 15 residues. J lost 2 bases, V lost 3 bases, and 6 bases had no gene match. CDR3 region: CASSMSGSRPYEQYF. The CDR3 coding sequence is TGTGCCAGTAGTATGAGCGGGAGTCGTCCCTACGAGCAGTACTTC.

Relative to its sample, this clonotype is medium-sized. The V call is TRBV9, the J call TRBJ1-2, with TRBD1 matching over 8 bases. The CDR3 loop spans 18 amino acids. Germline-derived CDR1 and CDR2 are SGDLS and YYNGEE. The V and J ends lost 3 bases and 4 bases, in that order; junction bases with no gene match: 17. The CDR3 DNA follows: TGTGCCAGCAGCGCCGCGGGGATGCGGCAGGGGGCGGGCTATGGCTACACCTTC. Translation gives CASSAAGMRQGAGYGYTF.

This clonotype is deemed medium-sized. The chain links TRBV6-6 to TRBJ1-4; D perhaps matches TRBD1 (6 bases). Looked up from germline, CDR1 is MNHNY and CDR2 is SVGAGI (reference sequence). V lost 5 bases and J lost 0, with 13 bases in between. This CDR3 is built from 16 residues. In DNA form, the CDR3 reads TGTGCCAGCAGTGCGACAGGCGGGGCAACTAATGAAAAACTGTTTTTT. Encoded protein: CASSATGGATNEKLFF.

V gene TRBV5-6 combines with J gene TRBJ1-2; perhaps TRBD1 as D (6 bases). The CDR3 loop spans 13 amino acids. CDR1 is SGHDT and CDR2 is YYEEEE in the germline V gene. Trimming left V 4 bases short and J 6 bases short, with 13 bases between. Here the CDR3 reads CASSVYRADGYTF. Written as DNA, the CDR3 is TGTGCCAGCAGCGTATACAGGGCGGATGGCTACACCTTC.

CDR3 coding DNA: TGTGCCAGCAGCTTAGGGACTAGCGGGGGGGAAGCCGGGACCCAGTACTTC. Translated, it gives CASSLGTSGGEAGTQYF. The genes are TRBV7-9 and TRBJ2-5, with 15 bases aligning to TRBD2. This CDR3 spans 17 amino acids. Per germline, CDR1 SEHNR and CDR2 FQNEAQ (reference sequence). J lost 7 bases, V lost 1 base, and 7 bases had no gene match. Supplemented by reference TRBV7-9 and TRBJ2-5, the full variable domain reads DTGVSQNPRHKITKRGQNVTFRCDPISEHNRLYWYRQTLGQGPEFLTYFQNEAQLEKSRLLSDRFSAERPKGSFSTLEIQRTEQGDSAMYLCASSLGTSGGEAGTQYFGPGTRLLVL.

The V gene is TRBV7-9, the J gene TRBJ2-3; D gene uncertain. Trimming cost V 3 bases and J 5 bases, with 12 bases left between them. Germline CDR1 reads SEHNR; CDR2 reads FQNEAQ (reference sequence). This CDR3 is 14 amino acids long. The CDR3 loop is CASSFKGFGDTQYF. CDR3 nucleotide sequence: TGTGCCAGCAGCTTTAAGGGATTCGGAGATACGCAGTATTTT.

The chain combines TRBV7-3 with TRBJ2-6, with D hard to call. The CDR3 spans 14 residues. Germline V gives CDR1 SGHTA, CDR2 FQGTGA. The V and J ends lost 6 bases and 0 bases respectively, with 6 bases between them. The CDR3 reads CASSEISGANVLTF. The CDR3 DNA reads as TGTGCCAGCAGTGAGATCTCTGGGGCCAACGTCCTGACTTTC.

This clonotype was seen ten or more times. V is TRBV20-1 and J is TRBJ1-1; D may be TRBD1 (6 bases). V was shortened by 0 bases and J by 3 bases, with 14 bases between the two germline ends. CDR3 length: 15 residues. The germline gives CDR1 DFQATT, CDR2 SNEGSKA (reference sequence). The CDR3 region has the DNA TGCAGTGCTAGAGAACAGGGTGGGCGCGACACTGAAGCTTTCTTT. This encodes CSAREQGGRDTEAFF.